This T cell receptor beta chain was sequenced during a study of beta chain features in type 1 diabetes. As for the study in general: Patients looked much like healthy donors when it came to age, gender and cell yields. Study results and caveats: Compared to healthy donors, patients appeared to have naive, central memory and Treg TCRB repertoires that were more alike. PCR might pick shorter templates more often, in the same way for patients and controls.

Of the isolated RNA, all was reverse transcribed, and so the sequenced material was expressed TCRB transcripts. TCRdb keeps only in-frame clones here, not all; method: immunoSEQ multiplex PCR. The sample consists of about 240,000 clones, less than 35% of them appearing once. Points on this clone: Its antigen remains unknown.

The CDR3 is 16 residues long. Germline loops: CDR1 SGHRS, CDR2 YFSETQ. The V gene lost 4 bases and the J gene lost 2 bases, with 13 bases spanning the gap. A CD45RO/CCR7/CD25/CD127/CD95/CD27 panel sorted naive, central memory, regulatory and stem cell-like memory CD4+ cells. The chain uses TRBV5-1 and TRBJ2-6; D call uncertain. The receptor's source is a man aged 25 to 45 in good health. Source material: central memory CD4+ T cells from blood. Here the CDR3 reads CASSPELAPGANVLTF. CDR3 nucleotide sequence: TGCGCCAGCAGCCCGGAACTGGCGCCTGGGGCCAACGTCCTGACTTTC.